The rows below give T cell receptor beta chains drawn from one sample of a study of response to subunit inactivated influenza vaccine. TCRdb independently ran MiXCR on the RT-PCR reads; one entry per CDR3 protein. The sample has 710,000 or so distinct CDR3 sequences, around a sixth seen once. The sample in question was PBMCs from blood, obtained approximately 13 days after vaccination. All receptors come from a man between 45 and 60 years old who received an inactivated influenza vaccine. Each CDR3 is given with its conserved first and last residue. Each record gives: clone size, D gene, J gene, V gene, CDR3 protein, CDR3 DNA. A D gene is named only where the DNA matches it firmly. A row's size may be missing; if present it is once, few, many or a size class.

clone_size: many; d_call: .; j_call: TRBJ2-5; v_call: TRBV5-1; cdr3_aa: CASSLQRGGETQYF; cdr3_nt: TGCGCCAGCAGCTTACAGCGAGGAGGGGAGACCCAGTACTTC
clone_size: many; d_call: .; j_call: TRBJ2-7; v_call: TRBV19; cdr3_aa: CASSPSGGTVAYEQYF; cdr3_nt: TGTGCCAGTAGTCCCTCCGGAGGGACGGTCGCCTACGAGCAGTACTTC
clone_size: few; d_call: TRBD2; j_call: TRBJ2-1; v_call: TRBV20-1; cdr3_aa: CSASEAGGRVTYNEQFF; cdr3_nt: TGCAGTGCTAGTGAAGCGGGGGGCCGCGTCACCTACAATGAGCAGTTCTTC
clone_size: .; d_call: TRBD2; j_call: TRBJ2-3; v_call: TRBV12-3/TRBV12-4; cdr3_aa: CASRAGLLTDTQYF; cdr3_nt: TGTGCCAGCAGAGCGGGACTACTCACAGATACGCAGTATTTT
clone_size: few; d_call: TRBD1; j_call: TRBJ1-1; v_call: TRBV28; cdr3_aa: CAGCPAGGMTEAFF; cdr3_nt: TGTGCCGGGTGTCCGGCAGGGGGCATGACTGAAGCTTTCTTT
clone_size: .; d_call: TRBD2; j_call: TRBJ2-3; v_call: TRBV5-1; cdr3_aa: CASSLTFSGNTDTQYF; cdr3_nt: TGCGCCAGCAGCTTGACCTTTAGCGGGAACACAGATACGCAGTATTTT
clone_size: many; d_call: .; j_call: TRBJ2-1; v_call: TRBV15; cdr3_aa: CATSRDLNNEQFF; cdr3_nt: TGTGCCACCAGTAGGGACTTAAACAATGAGCAGTTCTTC
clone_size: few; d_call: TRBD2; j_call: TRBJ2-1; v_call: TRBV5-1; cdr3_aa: CASSPGLAGGPFDFF; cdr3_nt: TGCGCCAGCAGCCCGGGACTAGCGGGAGGGCCGTTTGATTTCTTC
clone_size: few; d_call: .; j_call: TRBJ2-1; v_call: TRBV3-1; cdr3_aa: CASSPFGDEQFF; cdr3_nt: TGTGCCAGCAGCCCCTTTGGGGATGAGCAGTTCTTC
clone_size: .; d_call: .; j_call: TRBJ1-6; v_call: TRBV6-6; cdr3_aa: CASSYVSPLHF; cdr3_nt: TGTGCCAGCAGTTACGTTTCACCCCTCCACTTT
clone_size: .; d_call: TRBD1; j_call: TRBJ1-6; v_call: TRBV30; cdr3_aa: CAWIKDRGPNSPLHF; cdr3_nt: TGTGCCTGGATCAAGGACAGGGGACCTAATTCACCCCTCCACTTT
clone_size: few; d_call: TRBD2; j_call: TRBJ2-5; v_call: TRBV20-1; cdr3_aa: CSAPIAGGPETQYF; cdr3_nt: TGCAGTGCACCCATAGCGGGAGGGCCTGAGACCCAGTACTTC
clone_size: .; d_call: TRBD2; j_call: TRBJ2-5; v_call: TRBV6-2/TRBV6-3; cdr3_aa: CASRRTSVETQYF; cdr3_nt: TGTGCCAGCAGACGGACTAGCGTGGAGACCCAGTACTTC
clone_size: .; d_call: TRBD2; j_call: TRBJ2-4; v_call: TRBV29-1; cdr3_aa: CSVAGGEDIQYF; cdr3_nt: TGCAGCGTTGCGGGAGGAGAGGACATTCAGTACTTC
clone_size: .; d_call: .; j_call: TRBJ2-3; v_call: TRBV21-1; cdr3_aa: CASGTSGFTDTQYF; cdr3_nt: TGTGCCAGCGGGACTAGCGGGTTCACAGATACGCAGTATTTT
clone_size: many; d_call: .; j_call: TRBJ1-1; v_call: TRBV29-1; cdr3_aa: CSVNKNTEAFF; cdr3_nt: TGCAGCGTTAACAAGAACACTGAAGCTTTCTTT
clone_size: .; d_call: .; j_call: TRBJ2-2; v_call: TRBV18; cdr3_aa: CASSPVFNTGELFF; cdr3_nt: TGTGCCAGCTCACCCGTCTTTAACACCGGGGAGCTGTTTTTT
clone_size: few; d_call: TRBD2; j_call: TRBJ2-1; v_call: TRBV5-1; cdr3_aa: CASSLDGRGGVDEQFF; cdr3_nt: TGCGCCAGCAGCTTGGATGGTCGGGGGGGAGTGGATGAGCAGTTCTTC
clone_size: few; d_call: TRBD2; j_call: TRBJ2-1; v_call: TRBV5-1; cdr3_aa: CASSGTSGSLYNEQFF; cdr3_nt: TGCGCCAGCAGCGGGACTAGCGGGAGCCTCTACAATGAGCAGTTCTTC
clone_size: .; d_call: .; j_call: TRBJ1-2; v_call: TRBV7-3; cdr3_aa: CASSLRPGSNYGYTF; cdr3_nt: TGTGCCAGCAGCTTAAGGCCAGGGTCTAACTATGGCTACACCTTC
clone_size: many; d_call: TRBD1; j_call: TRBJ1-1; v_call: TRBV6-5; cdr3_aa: CASSYPGQGNTEAFF; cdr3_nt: TGTGCCAGCAGTTACCCCGGACAGGGGAACACTGAAGCTTTCTTT
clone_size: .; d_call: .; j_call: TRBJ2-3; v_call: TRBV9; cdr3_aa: CASSPPREATQYF; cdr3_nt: TGTGCCAGCAGCCCCCCTAGAGAGGCTACGCAGTATTTT
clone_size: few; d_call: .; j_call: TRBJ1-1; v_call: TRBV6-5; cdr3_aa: CASSFEGYRNTEAFF; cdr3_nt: TGTGCCAGCAGTTTCGAAGGATACCGGAACACTGAAGCTTTCTTT
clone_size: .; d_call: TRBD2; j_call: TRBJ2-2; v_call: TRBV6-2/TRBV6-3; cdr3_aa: CASSLLRGATGELFF; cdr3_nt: TGTGCCAGCAGCCTCTTGCGGGGGGCGACCGGGGAGCTGTTTTTT
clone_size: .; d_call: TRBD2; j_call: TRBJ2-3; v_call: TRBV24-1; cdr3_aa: CATSALAGDYTDTQYF; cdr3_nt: TGTGCCACCAGTGCCCTAGCGGGAGACTACACAGATACGCAGTATTTT
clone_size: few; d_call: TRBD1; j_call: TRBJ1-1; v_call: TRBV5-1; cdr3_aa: CASSKGQGAGEAFF; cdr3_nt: TGCGCCAGCAGCAAGGGACAGGGGGCAGGTGAAGCTTTCTTT
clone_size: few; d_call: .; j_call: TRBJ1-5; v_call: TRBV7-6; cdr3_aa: CASSPMWGQPQHF; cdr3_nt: TGTGCCAGCAGCCCCATGTGGGGGCAGCCCCAGCATTTT
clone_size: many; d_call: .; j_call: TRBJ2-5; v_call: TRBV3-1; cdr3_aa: CASSQDEYRSQETQYF; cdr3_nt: TGTGCCAGCAGCCAAGATGAGTACAGATCCCAAGAGACCCAGTACTTC
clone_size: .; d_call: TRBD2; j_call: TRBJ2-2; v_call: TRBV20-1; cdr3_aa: CSAVYGLAGYVGELKNTGELFF; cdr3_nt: TGCAGTGCTGTCTATGGACTAGCGGGATACGTGGGGGAATTAAAGAACACCGGGGAGCTGTTTTTT
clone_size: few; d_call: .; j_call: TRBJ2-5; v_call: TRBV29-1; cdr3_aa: CSVEFGGQETQYF; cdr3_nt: TGCAGCGTTGAATTTGGGGGCCAAGAGACCCAGTACTTC
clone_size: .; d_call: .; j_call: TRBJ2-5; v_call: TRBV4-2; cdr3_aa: CASSQEEAGRETQYF; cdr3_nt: TGTGCCAGCAGCCAAGAGGAAGCGGGTCGGGAGACCCAGTACTTC